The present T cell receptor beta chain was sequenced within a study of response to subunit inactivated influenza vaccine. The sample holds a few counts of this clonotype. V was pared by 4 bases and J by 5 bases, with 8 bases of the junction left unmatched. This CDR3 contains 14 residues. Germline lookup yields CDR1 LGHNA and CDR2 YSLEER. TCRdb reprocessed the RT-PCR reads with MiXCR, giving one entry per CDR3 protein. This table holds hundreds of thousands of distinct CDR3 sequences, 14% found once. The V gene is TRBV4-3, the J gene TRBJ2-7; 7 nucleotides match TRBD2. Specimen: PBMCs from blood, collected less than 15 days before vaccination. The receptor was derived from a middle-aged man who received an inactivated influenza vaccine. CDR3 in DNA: TGCGCCAGCAGCCCTCTGGGGGGGAGCAACGAGCAGTACTTC. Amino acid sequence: CASSPLGGSNEQYF.